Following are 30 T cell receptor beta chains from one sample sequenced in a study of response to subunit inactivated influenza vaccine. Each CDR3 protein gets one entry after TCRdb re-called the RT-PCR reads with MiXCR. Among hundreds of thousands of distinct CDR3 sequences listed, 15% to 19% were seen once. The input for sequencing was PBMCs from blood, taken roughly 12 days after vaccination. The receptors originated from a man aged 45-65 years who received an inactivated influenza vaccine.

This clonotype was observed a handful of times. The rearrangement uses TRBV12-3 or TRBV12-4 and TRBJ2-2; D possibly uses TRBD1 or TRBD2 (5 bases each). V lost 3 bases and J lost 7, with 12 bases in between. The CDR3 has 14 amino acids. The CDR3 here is CASSFDSGGGELFF. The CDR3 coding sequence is TGTGCCAGCAGTTTTGACAGCGGAGGCGGGGAGCTGTTTTTT.

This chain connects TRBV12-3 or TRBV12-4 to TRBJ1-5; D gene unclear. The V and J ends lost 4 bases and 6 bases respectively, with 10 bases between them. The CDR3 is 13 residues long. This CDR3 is CASSSSLGQPQHF. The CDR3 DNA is TGTGCCAGCAGTTCCTCCCTGGGTCAGCCCCAGCATTTT.

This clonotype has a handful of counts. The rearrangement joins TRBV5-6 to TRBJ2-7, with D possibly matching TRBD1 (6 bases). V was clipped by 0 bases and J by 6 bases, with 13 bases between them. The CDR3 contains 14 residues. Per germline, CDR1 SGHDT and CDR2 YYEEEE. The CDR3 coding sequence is TGTGCCAGCAGCTTGGCTGATCCAGGGGCCGAGCAGTACTTC. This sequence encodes CASSLADPGAEQYF.

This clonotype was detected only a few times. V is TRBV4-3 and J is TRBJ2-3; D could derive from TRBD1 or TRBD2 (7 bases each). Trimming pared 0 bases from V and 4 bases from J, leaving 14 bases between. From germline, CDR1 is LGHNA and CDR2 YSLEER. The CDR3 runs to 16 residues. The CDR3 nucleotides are TGCGCCAGCAGCCAAGATGACAGGGAGGGGGCAGATACGCAGTATTTT. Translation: CASSQDDREGADTQYF.

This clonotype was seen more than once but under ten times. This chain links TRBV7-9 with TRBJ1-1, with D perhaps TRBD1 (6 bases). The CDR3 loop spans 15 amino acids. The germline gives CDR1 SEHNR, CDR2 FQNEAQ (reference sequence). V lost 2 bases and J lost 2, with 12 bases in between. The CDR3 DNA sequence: TGTGCCAGCAGCTTATTAAAGACAGGAAACACTGAAGCTTTCTTT. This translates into CASSLLKTGNTEAFF.

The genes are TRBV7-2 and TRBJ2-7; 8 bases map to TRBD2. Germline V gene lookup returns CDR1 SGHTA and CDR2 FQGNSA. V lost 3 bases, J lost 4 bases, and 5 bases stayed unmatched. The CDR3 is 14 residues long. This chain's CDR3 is CASSFGGVFYEQYF. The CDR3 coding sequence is TGTGCCAGCAGCTTCGGGGGGGTCTTTTACGAGCAGTACTTC.

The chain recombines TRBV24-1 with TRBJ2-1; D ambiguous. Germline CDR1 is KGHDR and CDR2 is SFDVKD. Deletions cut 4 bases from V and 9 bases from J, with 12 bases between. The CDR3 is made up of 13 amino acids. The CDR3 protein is CATSDRIIIEQFF. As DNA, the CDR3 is TGTGCCACCAGTGACCGAATAATTATTGAGCAGTTCTTC.

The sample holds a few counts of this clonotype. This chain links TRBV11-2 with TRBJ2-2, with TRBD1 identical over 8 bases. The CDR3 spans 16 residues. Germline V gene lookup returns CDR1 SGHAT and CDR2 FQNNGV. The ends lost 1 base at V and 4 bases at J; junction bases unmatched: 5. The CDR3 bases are TGTGCCAGCAGCTTAGTCCAGGGGGCCGCCACCGGGGAGCTGTTTTTT. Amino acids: CASSLVQGAATGELFF.

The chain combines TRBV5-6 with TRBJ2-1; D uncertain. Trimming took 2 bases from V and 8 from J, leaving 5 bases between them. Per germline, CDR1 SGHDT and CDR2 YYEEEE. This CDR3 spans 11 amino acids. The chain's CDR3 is CASSFIHEQFF. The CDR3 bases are TGTGCCAGCAGCTTCATCCATGAGCAGTTCTTC.

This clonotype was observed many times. CDR3 bases: TGTGCCATCAGTGAGTCGGAAGGGGGTGAGACCCAGTACTTC. Protein product: CAISESEGGETQYF. This rearrangement joins TRBV10-3 to TRBJ2-5; tentative D call: TRBD1 (6 bases). V lost 0 bases, J lost 5 bases, and 10 bases lay in between. This CDR3 has 14 residues. CDR1 ENHRY and CDR2 SYGVKD come from the germline V gene.

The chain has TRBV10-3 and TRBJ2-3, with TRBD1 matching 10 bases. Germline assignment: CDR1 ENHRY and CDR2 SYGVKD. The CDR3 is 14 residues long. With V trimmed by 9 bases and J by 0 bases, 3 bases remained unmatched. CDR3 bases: TGTGCCATTCGACAGGGGGCTAGCACAGATACGCAGTATTTT. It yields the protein CAIRQGASTDTQYF.

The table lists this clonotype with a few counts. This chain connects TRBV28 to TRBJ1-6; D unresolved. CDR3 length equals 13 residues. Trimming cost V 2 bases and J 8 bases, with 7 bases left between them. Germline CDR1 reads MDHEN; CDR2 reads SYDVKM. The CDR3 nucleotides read TGTGCCAGCAGTTTAGATTATGATTCACCCCTCCACTTT. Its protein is CASSLDYDSPLHF.

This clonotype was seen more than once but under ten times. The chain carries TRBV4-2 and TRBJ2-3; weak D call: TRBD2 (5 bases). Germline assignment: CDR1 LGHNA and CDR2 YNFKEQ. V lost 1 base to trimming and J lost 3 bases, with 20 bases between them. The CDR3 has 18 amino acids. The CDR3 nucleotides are TGTGCCAGCAGCCAAGGAGCGGTTCTTTCTCTCCTAACAGATACGCAGTATTTT. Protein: CASSQGAVLSLLTDTQYF.

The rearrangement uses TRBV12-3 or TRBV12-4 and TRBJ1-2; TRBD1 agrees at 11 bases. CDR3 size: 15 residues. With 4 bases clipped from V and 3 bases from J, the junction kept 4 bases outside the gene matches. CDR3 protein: CASSSDRGLHYGYTF. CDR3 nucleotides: TGTGCCAGCAGTTCGGACAGGGGGCTTCACTATGGCTACACCTTC.

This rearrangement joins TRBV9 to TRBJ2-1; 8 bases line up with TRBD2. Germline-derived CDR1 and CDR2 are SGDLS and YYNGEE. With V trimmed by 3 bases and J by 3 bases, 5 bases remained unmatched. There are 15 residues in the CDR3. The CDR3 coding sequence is TGTGCCAGCAGCGCGACGGCGGGGGGCTACAATGAGCAGTTCTTC. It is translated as CASSATAGGYNEQFF.

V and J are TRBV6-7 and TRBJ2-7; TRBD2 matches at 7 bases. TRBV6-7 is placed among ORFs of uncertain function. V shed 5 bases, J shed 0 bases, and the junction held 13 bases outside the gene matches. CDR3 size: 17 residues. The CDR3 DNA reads TGTGCCAGCAGTACCCTCCCGCCGAGCGGGGACTCCTACGAGCAGTACTTC. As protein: CASSTLPPSGDSYEQYF.

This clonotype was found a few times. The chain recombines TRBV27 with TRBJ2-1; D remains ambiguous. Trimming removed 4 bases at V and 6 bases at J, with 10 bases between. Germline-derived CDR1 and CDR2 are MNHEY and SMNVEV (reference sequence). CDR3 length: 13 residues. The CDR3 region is CASSWSPTNEQFF. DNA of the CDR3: TGTGCCAGCAGTTGGTCCCCAACCAATGAGCAGTTCTTC.

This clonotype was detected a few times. The CDR3 is CASSLVVGQGALNTEAFF. Written as DNA, the CDR3 is TGTGCCAGCAGTTTAGTAGTTGGGCAGGGGGCACTGAACACTGAAGCTTTCTTT. The chain has TRBV27 and TRBJ1-1; TRBD1 aligns across 8 bases. V shed 2 bases and J 0 bases; nucleotides not matched to a gene: 11. This CDR3 is built from 18 residues. Germline V lookup: CDR1 MNHEY, CDR2 SMNVEV (reference sequence).

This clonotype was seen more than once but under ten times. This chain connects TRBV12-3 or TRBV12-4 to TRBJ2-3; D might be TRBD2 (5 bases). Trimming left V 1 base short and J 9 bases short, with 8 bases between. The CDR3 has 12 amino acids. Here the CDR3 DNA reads TGTGCCAGCAGTTTAGAGCGGTTCACGCAGTATTTT. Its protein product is CASSLERFTQYF.

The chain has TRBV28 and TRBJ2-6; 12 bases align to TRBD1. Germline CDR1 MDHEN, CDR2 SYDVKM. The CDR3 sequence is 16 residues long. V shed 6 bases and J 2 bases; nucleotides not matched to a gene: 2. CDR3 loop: CASRGQGAPGANVLTF. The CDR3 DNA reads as TGTGCCAGCAGGGGACAGGGGGCCCCTGGGGCCAACGTCCTGACTTTC.

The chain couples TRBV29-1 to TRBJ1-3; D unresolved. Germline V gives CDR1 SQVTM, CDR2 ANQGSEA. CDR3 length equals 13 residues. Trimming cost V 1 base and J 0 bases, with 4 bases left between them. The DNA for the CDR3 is TGCAGCGTTGAAGTAAACTCTGGAAACACCATATATTTT. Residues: CSVEVNSGNTIYF.

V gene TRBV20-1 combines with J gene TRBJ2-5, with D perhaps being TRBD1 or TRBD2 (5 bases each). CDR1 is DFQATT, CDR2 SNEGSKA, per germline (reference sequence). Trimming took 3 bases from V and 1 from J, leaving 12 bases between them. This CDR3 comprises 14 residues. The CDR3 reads CSARERTSQETQYF. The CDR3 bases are TGCAGTGCTAGGGAGCGGACAAGCCAAGAGACCCAGTACTTC.

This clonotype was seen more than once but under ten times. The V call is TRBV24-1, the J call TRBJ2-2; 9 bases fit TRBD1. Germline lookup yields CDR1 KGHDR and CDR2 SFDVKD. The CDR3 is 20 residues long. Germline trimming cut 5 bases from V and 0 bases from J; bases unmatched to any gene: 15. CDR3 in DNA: TGTGCCACCAGTGGTCGGACAGGGGACTTGGCGGAAACGAACACCGGGGAGCTGTTTTTT. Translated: CATSGRTGDLAETNTGELFF.

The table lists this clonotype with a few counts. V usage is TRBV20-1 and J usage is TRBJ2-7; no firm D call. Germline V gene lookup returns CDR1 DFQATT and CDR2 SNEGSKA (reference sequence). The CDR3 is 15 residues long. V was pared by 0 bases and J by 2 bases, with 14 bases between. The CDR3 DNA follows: TGCAGTGCTAGAGATCGAATCGGCGGAACCTACGAGCAGTACTTC. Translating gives CSARDRIGGTYEQYF.

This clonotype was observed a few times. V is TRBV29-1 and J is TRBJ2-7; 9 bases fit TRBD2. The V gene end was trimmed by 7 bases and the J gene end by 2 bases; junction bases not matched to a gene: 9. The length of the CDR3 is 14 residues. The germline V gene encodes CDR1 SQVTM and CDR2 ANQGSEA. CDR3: CSAVAGEQAYEQYF. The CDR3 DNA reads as TGCAGCGCCGTAGCGGGAGAGCAGGCCTACGAGCAGTACTTC.

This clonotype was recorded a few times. The CDR3 reads CASSRGTGTDTQYF. The CDR3, as DNA: TGTGCCAGCAGCAGGGGGACAGGGACAGATACGCAGTATTTT. The genes are TRBV7-2 and TRBJ2-3; 9 bases agree with TRBD1. Looked up from germline, CDR1 is SGHTA and CDR2 is FQGNSA. The CDR3 spans 14 residues. V gave up 5 bases and J gave up 3 bases; unmatched junction bases: 3.

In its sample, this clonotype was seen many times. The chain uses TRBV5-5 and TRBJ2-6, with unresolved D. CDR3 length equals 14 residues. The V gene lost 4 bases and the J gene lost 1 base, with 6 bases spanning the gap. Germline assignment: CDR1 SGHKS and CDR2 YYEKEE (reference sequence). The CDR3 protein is CASSRVSGANVLTF. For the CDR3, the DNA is TGTGCCAGCAGCCGGGTGTCTGGGGCCAACGTCCTGACTTTC.

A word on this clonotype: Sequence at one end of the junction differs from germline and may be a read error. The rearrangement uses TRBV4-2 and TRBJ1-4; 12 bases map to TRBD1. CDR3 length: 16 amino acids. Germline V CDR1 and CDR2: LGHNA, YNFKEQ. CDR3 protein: CVSSQGDRGQDEKLFF. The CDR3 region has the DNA TGTGTCAGCAGCCAAGGGGACAGGGGGCAGGATGAAAAACTGTTTTTT.

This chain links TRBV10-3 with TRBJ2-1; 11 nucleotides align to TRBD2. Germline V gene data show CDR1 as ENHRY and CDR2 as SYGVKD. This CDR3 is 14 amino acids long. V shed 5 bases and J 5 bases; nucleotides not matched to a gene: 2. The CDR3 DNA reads TGTGCCATCAGTAGGGGACTAGCGGACAATGAGCAGTTCTTC. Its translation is CAISRGLADNEQFF.

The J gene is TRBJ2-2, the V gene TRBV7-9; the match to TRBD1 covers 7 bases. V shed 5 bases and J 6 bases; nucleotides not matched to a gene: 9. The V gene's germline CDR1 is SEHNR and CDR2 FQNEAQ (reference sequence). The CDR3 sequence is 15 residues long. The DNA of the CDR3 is TGTGCCAGCAGCATTCGACAGGGCCAGGCCGGGGAGCTGTTTTTT. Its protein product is CASSIRQGQAGELFF.